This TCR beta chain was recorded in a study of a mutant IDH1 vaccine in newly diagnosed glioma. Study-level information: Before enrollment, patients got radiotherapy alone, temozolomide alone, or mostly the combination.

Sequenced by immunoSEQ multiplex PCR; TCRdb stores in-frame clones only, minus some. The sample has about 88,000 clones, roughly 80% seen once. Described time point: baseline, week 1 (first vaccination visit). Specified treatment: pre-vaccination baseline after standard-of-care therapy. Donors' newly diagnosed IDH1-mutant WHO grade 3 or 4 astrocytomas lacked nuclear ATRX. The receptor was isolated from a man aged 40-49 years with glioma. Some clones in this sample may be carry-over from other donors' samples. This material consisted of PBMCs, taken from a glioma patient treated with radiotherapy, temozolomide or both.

CDR3 in amino acids: CASSQDGQVGGKLFF. CDR3 coding DNA: TGTGCCAGCAGTCAAGACGGACAGGTCGGTGGAAAACTGTTTTTT. The J gene is TRBJ1-4, the V gene TRBV2, with TRBD1 matching over 7 bases. The junction had 13 bases not matched to a gene; V was cut back by 5 bases and J by 10 bases. This CDR3 spans 15 amino acids. Germline V gene data show CDR1 as SNHLY and CDR2 as FYNNEI.